The rows below give T cell receptor beta chains drawn from one sample of a study of CD8 T cells in Susac syndrome. Each CDR3 protein gets one entry after TCRdb re-called the immunoSEQ multiplex PCR reads with MiXCR. The top ten hold 0.1% of the sample, which has about 240,000 distinct CDR3 sequences, around 96% seen once. What was sequenced was CD4+ T cells from PBMCs. Receptors originate from a human donor with Susac syndrome. The CDR3 runs from the conserved cysteine through the conserved F or W. A D gene is named only where the DNA matches it firmly. Clone size is stated in some rows and not others, as once, few, many or a class when expanded.

DNA	CDR3	V	J	D	size
TGTGCCTCTAGACAGGTATCCTTCGCCGAGCAGTACTTC	CASRQVSFAEQYF	TRBV30	TRBJ2-7	-	-
TGCGCCAGCAGCTTGATCGATTTGGACGAGCAGTACTTC	CASSLIDLDEQYF	TRBV5-1	TRBJ2-7	-	-
TGCGCCAGCAGCCCTAGAGTGGTAGCTGGGGCCAACGTCCTGACTTTC	CASSPRVVAGANVLTF	TRBV5-1	TRBJ2-6	-	-
TGCGCCAGCAGCAATGGGGCAGGGGACTACAATGAGCAGTTCTTC	CASSNGAGDYNEQFF	TRBV5-1	TRBJ2-1	-	-
TGCAGCGTTACACTCGTATCTCTCACTGGGGCCAACGTCCTGACTTTC	CSVTLVSLTGANVLTF	TRBV29-1	TRBJ2-6	-	-
TGCGCCAGCAGCTGGGAGGGGCCCGGTGAGCAGTTCTTC	CASSWEGPGEQFF	TRBV5-1	TRBJ2-1	TRBD2	-
TGTGCCAGCAGCCCAGCTTGGGGCACTGAAGCTTTCTTT	CASSPAWGTEAFF	TRBV5-6	TRBJ1-1	-	-
TGTGCCAGCTCACCACGTTTAGCGGGAGACGAGACCCAGTACTTC	CASSPRLAGDETQYF	TRBV18	TRBJ2-5	TRBD2	once
TGTGCCAGCAGCCTCCATGGAGAGGCCACTGAAGCTTTCTTT	CASSLHGEATEAFF	TRBV7-9	TRBJ1-1	-	-
TGTGCCACCAGCAGAGATCGGGCGAGGGGAGAGACCCAGTACTTC	CATSRDRARGETQYF	TRBV15	TRBJ2-5	-	-
TGCGCCAGCAGCTTAACCCAGTACGAGCAGTACTTC	CASSLTQYEQYF	TRBV5-1	TRBJ2-7	-	-
TGCAGTGCTAGGATCCCGGGACTAGCGGGAGGGCCACTCGAGACGCAGTATTTT	CSARIPGLAGGPLETQYF	TRBV20-1	TRBJ2-3	TRBD2	-
TGTGCCAGCAGCATTTACAGCTATGGCTACACCTTC	CASSIYSYGYTF	TRBV7-2	TRBJ1-2	-	-
TGTGCCAGCAATAGGGGACAGACCGGAGAGACCCAGTACTTC	CASNRGQTGETQYF	TRBV25-1	TRBJ2-5	TRBD1	once
TGTGCCAGCAGCCCGAGGGAGGGAACTAATGAAAAACTGTTTTTT	CASSPREGTNEKLFF	TRBV9	TRBJ1-4	-	-
TGCGCCAGCAGCACAAGGACTAGCGGGCCCACAGATACGCAGTATTTT	CASSTRTSGPTDTQYF	TRBV5-1	TRBJ2-3	TRBD2	-
TGTGCCAGCAGCTACGGGACTAGCGGGAGCTATGAGCAGTTCTTC	CASSYGTSGSYEQFF	TRBV9	TRBJ2-1	TRBD2	-
TGCAGCGTTGAAGACAGCAGTGGCCAGCCCCAGCATTTT	CSVEDSSGQPQHF	TRBV29-1	TRBJ1-5	-	once
TGTGCCAGCAGTGATCTAGCGGGAGTCAGGTACAATGAGCAGTTCTTC	CASSDLAGVRYNEQFF	TRBV2	TRBJ2-1	TRBD2	-
TGTGCCAGCAGTCCCATAGCGGCCCGCACAGATACGCAGTATTTT	CASSPIAARTDTQYF	TRBV12-3/TRBV12-4	TRBJ2-3	-	-
TGTGCCAGCTCAGAACCGGGACTAGCGGGCGAGCAGTACTTC	CASSEPGLAGEQYF	TRBV18	TRBJ2-7	TRBD2	once
TGCAGTGCTAGAGACCCTCCCACGGACTCCATGGGGACCCAGTACTTC	CSARDPPTDSMGTQYF	TRBV20-1	TRBJ2-5	-	-
TGTGCCAGCAGCCAGGGTTGGCAGGACAACGGCTACACCTTC	CASSQGWQDNGYTF	TRBV3-1	TRBJ1-2	-	-